This T cell receptor (beta chain) emerged from a study of a mutant IDH1 vaccine in newly diagnosed glioma. Overall study: Averaging around 42 years of age, treated patients were 62.5% male and approximately 38% female.

Repertoires were generated with immunoSEQ multiplex PCR, while TCRdb's copy carries only in-frame clones and drops some. The table includes 50,000 or so clones, 86% detected once. V was shortened by 4 bases and J by 0 bases, with 13 bases between the two germline ends. CDR1 is LNHDA and CDR2 is SQIVND in the germline V gene (reference sequence). The CDR3 is 16 residues long. Time point here: baseline, week 1 (first vaccination visit). As for treatment: pre-vaccination baseline after standard-of-care therapy. The sequencing here drew on PBMCs, taken from a glioma patient treated with radiotherapy, temozolomide or both. The sequence came from a man between 40 and 49 years old with glioma. The genes are TRBV19 and TRBJ1-5, with D perhaps TRBD1 (6 bases). The DNA for the CDR3 is TGTGCCAGTAGTACCACCGGGACACCTAGCAATCAGCCCCAGCATTTT. This gives the protein CASSTTGTPSNQPQHF.